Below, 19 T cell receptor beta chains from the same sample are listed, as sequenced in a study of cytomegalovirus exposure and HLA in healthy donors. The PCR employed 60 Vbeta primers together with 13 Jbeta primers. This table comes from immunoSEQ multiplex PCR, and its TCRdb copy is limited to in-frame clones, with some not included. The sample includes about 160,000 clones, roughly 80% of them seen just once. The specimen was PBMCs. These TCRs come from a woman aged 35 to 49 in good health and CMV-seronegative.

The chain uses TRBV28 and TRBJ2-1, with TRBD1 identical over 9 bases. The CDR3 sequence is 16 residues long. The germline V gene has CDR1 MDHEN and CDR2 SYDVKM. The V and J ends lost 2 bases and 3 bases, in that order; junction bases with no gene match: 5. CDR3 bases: TGTGCCAGCAGTTTAAGTTGGACAGGGGACTACAATGAGCAGTTCTTC. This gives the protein CASSLSWTGDYNEQFF. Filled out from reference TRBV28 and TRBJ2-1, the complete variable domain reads DVKVTQSSRYLVKRTGEKVFLECVQDMDHENMFWYRQDPGLGLRLIYFSYDVKMKEKGDIPEGYSVSREKKERFSLILESASTNQTSMYLCASSLSWTGDYNEQFFGPGTRLTVL.

CDR3 protein: CASSQLQTGVNTEAFF. CDR3 nucleotide sequence: TGCGCCAGCAGCCAACTCCAGACAGGGGTGAACACTGAAGCTTTCTTT. The V call is TRBV4-1, the J call TRBJ1-1, with 8 bases lining up with TRBD1. CDR1 is MGHRA and CDR2 is YSYEKL in the germline V gene. The CDR3 totals 16 residues. V trimming: 2 bases; J trimming: 0 bases; junction bases outside the gene matches: 5.

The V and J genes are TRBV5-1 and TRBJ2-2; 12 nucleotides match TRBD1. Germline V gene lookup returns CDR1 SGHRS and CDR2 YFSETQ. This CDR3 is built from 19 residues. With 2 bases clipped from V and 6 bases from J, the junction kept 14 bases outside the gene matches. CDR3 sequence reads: CASSLLRDRGRVGSGELFF. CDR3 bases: TGCGCCAGCAGCTTACTCCGGGACAGGGGGCGTGTCGGGTCCGGGGAGCTGTTTTTT.

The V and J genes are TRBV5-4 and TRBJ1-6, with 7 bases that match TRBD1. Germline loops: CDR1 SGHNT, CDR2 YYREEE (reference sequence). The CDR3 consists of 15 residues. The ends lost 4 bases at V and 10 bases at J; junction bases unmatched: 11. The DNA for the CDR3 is TGTGCCAGCAGCCTCTCCGACAGGGATCGCTCACCCCTCCACTTT. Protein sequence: CASSLSDRDRSPLHF.

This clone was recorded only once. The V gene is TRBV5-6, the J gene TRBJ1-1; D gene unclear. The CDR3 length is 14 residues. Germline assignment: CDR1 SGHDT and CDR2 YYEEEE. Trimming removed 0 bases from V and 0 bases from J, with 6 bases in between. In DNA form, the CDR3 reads TGTGCCAGCAGCTTGGACCAGGTGAACACTGAAGCTTTCTTT. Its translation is CASSLDQVNTEAFF.

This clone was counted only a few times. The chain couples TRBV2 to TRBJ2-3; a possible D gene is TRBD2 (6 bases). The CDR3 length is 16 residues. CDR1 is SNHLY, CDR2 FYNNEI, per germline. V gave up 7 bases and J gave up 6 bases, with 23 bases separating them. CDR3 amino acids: CASTPLDDPAGDTQYF. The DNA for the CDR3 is TGTGCCAGCACACCCCTAGACGATCCTGCGGGGGATACGCAGTATTTT.

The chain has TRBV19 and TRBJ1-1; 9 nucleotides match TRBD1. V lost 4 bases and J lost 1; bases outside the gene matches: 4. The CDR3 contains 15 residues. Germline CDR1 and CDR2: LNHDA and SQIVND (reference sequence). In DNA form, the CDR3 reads TGTGCCAGTAGTAAAACAGGGGGCAGGAACACTGAAGCTTTCTTT. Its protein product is CASSKTGGRNTEAFF.

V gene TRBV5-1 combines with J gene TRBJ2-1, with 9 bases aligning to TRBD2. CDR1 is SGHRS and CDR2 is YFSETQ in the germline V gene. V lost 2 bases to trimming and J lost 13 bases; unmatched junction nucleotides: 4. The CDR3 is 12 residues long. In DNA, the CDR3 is TGCGCCAGCAGCTTCCCTAGCGGGGCACAGTTCTTC. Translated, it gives CASSFPSGAQFF.

CDR3 sequence (DNA): TGTGCCAGCAGTCCCCAGGGTTTGCGGGGGAATGAGCAGTTCTTC. Its protein is CASSPQGLRGNEQFF. The rearrangement joins TRBV2 to TRBJ2-1; 7 bases agree with TRBD2. Per the germline V gene, CDR1 is SNHLY and CDR2 is FYNNEI. V shed 5 bases and J 7 bases; nucleotides not matched to a gene: 11. The CDR3 runs 15 residues.

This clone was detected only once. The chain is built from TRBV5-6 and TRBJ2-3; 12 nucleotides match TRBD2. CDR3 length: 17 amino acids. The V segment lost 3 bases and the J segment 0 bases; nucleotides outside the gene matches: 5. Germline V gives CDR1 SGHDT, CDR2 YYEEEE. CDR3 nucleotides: TGTGCCAGCAGCTGGGGGACTAGCGGGCAGAGCACAGATACGCAGTATTTT. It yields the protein CASSWGTSGQSTDTQYF.

The CDR3 region has the DNA TGCGCCAGCAGCTTGAGGTCCCAGGGTTGGGTTGCTGGCTACACCTTC. Translated: CASSLRSQGWVAGYTF. The V and J genes are TRBV5-1 and TRBJ1-2; possibly TRBD1 for D (5 bases). Germline values: CDR1 SGHRS, CDR2 YFSETQ. CDR3 length equals 16 residues. Trimming took off 1 base at V and 7 bases at J, with 20 bases between the two ends.

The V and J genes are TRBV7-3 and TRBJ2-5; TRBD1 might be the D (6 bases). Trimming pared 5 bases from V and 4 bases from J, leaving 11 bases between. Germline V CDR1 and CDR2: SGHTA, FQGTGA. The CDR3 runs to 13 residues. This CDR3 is CASSRGQSETQYF. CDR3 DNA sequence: TGTGCCAGCAGCCGTGGACAGTCAGAGACCCAGTACTTC.

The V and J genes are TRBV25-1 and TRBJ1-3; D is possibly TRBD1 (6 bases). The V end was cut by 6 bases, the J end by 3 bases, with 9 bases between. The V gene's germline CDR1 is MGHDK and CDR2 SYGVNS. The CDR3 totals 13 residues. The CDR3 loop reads CASRQGIGNTIYF. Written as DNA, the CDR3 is TGTGCCAGCAGACAGGGTATTGGAAACACCATATATTTT.

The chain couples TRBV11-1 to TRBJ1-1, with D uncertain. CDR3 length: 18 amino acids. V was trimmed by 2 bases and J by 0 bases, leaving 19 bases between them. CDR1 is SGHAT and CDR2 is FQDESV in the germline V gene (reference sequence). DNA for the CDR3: TGTGCCAGCAGCTTATGGCCAGGCCTGCAATGGGTGAACACTGAAGCTTTCTTT. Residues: CASSLWPGLQWVNTEAFF.

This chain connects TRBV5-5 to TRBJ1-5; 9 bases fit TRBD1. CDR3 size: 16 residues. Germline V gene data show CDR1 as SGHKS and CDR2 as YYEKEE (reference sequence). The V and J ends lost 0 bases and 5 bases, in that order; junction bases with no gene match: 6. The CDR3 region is CASSLGPTGGDQPQHF. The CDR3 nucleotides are TGTGCCAGCAGCTTGGGACCTACAGGGGGCGATCAGCCCCAGCATTTT.

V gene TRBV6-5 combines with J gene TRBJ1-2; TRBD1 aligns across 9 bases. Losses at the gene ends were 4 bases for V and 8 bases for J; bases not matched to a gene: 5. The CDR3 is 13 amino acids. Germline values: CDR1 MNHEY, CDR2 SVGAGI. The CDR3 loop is CASSLTGGQGYTF. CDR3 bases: TGTGCCAGCAGTTTGACAGGGGGTCAGGGCTACACCTTC.

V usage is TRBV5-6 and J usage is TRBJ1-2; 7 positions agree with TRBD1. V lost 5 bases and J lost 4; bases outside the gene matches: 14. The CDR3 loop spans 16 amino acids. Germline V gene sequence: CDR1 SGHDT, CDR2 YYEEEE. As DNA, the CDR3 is TGTGCCAGCAGAATTGGGTGGGACAGATACTCCTATGGCTACACCTTC. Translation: CASRIGWDRYSYGYTF.

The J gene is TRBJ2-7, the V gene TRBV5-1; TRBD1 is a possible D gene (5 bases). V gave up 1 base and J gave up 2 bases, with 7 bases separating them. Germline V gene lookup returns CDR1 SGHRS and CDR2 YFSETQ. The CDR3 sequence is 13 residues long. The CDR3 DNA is TGCGCCAGCAGCTTGTCAGGGACCTACGAGCAGTACTTC. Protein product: CASSLSGTYEQYF.

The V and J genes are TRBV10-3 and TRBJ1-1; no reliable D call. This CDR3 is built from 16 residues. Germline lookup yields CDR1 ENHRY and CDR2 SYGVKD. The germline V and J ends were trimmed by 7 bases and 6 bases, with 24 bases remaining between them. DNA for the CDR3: TGTGCCATCACGTGGTTCTGGAGGGCTGTTGTACCTGAAGCTTTCTTT. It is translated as CAITWFWRAVVPEAFF.